The 10 T cell receptor beta chains given below trace back to one sample, sequenced in a study of blood T cell repertoires in COVID-19. Measured with immunoSEQ multiplex PCR; TCRdb has only the in-frame clones, and not every one. This table holds about 120,000 clones, around 81% found once. The sequenced sample was peripheral blood. All receptors derive from a man aged 60 to 75 with acute or convalescent COVID-19.

The chain has TRBV19 and TRBJ2-3; the match to TRBD2 covers 9 bases. The CDR3 runs 14 residues. Germline loops: CDR1 LNHDA, CDR2 SQIVND (reference sequence). Unmatched junction bases numbered 7, after V lost 10 bases and J lost 2 bases. The CDR3 DNA reads TGTGCCACCGCGACTAGCGGAAACACAGATACGCAGTATTTT. Amino acids: CATATSGNTDTQYF.

The chain couples TRBV6-5 to TRBJ1-6; TRBD1 might be the D (6 bases). The CDR3 is made up of 15 amino acids. Per germline, CDR1 MNHEY and CDR2 SVGAGI. Trimming took 4 bases from V and 9 from J, leaving 16 bases between them. Here the CDR3 reads CASSFLGGTISPLHF. The DNA of the CDR3 is TGTGCCAGCAGTTTCCTCGGGGGGACAATTTCACCCCTCCACTTT.

The chain couples TRBV18 to TRBJ1-5; the match to TRBD1 covers 9 bases. The CDR3 contains 15 residues. Germline V lookup: CDR1 KGHSH, CDR2 LQKENI. The V and J ends lost 6 bases and 1 base, in that order; junction bases with no gene match: 4. The CDR3 coding sequence is TGTGCCAGCTCCCGACAGGGGGGCAGCAATCAGCCCCAGCATTTT. Translating gives CASSRQGGSNQPQHF.

In its sample, this clone was seen many times. The V gene is TRBV15, the J gene TRBJ1-6, with D possibly matching TRBD1 (5 bases). Germline V gene lookup returns CDR1 LNHNV and CDR2 YYDKDF (reference sequence). Trimming left V 0 bases short and J 8 bases short, with 14 bases between. The CDR3 has 16 residues. Here the CDR3 reads CATSRDLAGQDSPLHF. CDR3 DNA: TGTGCCACCAGCAGAGATTTGGCGGGGCAGGATTCACCCCTCCACTTT.

This chain's CDR3 is CASTRGGASFTEAFF. The CDR3 nucleotides are TGTGCCAGCACCCGGGGGGGGGCAAGCTTCACTGAAGCTTTCTTT. This chain uses TRBV28 with TRBJ1-1; TRBD1 might be the D (6 bases). The length of the CDR3 is 15 residues. The V gene's germline CDR1 is MDHEN and CDR2 SYDVKM. The V gene lost 7 bases and the J gene lost 4 bases, with 19 bases spanning the gap.

The gene calls are TRBV28 and TRBJ2-7, with 9 bases that match TRBD1. V was clipped by 3 bases and J by 1 base; unmatched bases: 10. Germline-derived CDR1 and CDR2 are MDHEN and SYDVKM. The CDR3 runs 17 residues. CDR3 nucleotide sequence: TGTGCCAGCAGTTTCCCGCCTGGGGACAGGGTATCCTACGAGCAGTACTTC. Protein: CASSFPPGDRVSYEQYF.

The chain carries TRBV11-3 and TRBJ2-1; D is undetermined. This CDR3 has 13 amino acids. CDR1 is SGHNT, CDR2 YENEEA, per germline. Trimming cost V 5 bases and J 5 bases, with 10 bases left between them. CDR3 sequence reads: CASSLSKNNEQFF. CDR3 bases: TGTGCCAGCAGCCTCTCTAAGAACAATGAGCAGTTCTTC. Variable domain in full (rest from reference TRBV11-3 and TRBJ2-1): EAGVVQSPRYKIIEKKQPVAFWCNPISGHNTLYWYLQNLGQGPELLIRYENEEAVDDSQLPKDRFSAERLKGVDSTLKIQPAELGDSAVYLCASSLSKNNEQFFGPGTRLTVL.

The CDR3 DNA follows: TGTGCCAGCAGAAATAGCGGCTCCACAGATACGCAGTATTTT. Translation gives CASRNSGSTDTQYF. V usage is TRBV28 and J usage is TRBJ2-3; maybe TRBD2 (6 bases). CDR3 length equals 14 residues. The germline CDR1 and CDR2 sequences are MDHEN and SYDVKM. The V gene lost 6 bases and the J gene lost 2 bases, with 12 bases spanning the gap.

J is TRBJ2-1 and V is TRBV5-1; 12 nucleotides agree with TRBD2. The CDR3 extends over 16 amino acids. Per germline, CDR1 SGHRS and CDR2 YFSETQ. The V gene end was trimmed by 4 bases and the J gene end by 2 bases; junction bases not matched to a gene: 4. CDR3 nucleotide sequence: TGCGCCAGCAGCATAGGGACTAGCGGGCCCTACAATGAGCAGTTCTTC. This gives the protein CASSIGTSGPYNEQFF.

J is TRBJ1-5 and V is TRBV18; TRBD1 is a possible D gene (5 bases). V was pared by 3 bases and J by 0 bases, with 9 bases between. Germline CDR1 and CDR2: KGHSH and LQKENI. The CDR3 consists of 15 residues. DNA of the CDR3: TGTGCCAGCTCACCCCAGGGAAATAGCAATCAGCCCCAGCATTTT. Protein: CASSPQGNSNQPQHF.